A selection of T cell receptor beta chains follows, all from one sample in a study of T cell changes during pregnancy in multiple sclerosis. TCRdb's copy holds only in-frame clones and misses some; the assay was immunoSEQ multiplex PCR. The sample holds over 60,000 clones, about 96% seen once. Sequencing used CD8+ T cells from peripheral blood mononuclear cells, obtained after pregnancy. Receptors were obtained from a female donor with multiple sclerosis, enrolled in a pregnancy study. The CDR3 runs from the conserved cysteine through the conserved F or W. The order of the fields is CDR3 protein, CDR3 DNA, D gene, V gene, clone size, J gene. D genes are given only for firm matches. A row's size may be missing; if present it is once, few, many or a size class.

CASSFVETQYF TGTGCCAGCAGTTTCGTAGAGACCCAGTACTTC - TRBV28 - TRBJ2-5
CASSFPPIGLAGGNNEQFF TGTGCCAGCAGTTTCCCACCAATAGGACTAGCGGGAGGGAACAATGAGCAGTTCTTC TRBD2 TRBV28 - TRBJ2-1
CATRGGQYQPQHF TGTGCCACCCGGGGGGGTCAATATCAGCCCCAGCATTTT - TRBV6-6 - TRBJ1-5
CASRTVNQPQHF TGTGCCAGCAGAACAGTTAATCAGCCCCAGCATTTT - TRBV27 - TRBJ1-5
CASSPESGVRETQYF TGTGCCAGCAGCCCCGAGTCCGGGGTTCGGGAGACCCAGTACTTC - TRBV7-2 - TRBJ2-5
CSVVGVAEAFF TGCAGCGTTGTTGGAGTCGCTGAAGCTTTCTTT - TRBV29-1 few TRBJ1-1
CASSYSVERGRDTQYF TGTGCCAGCAGTTACTCGGTCGAGCGGGGGCGAGATACGCAGTATTTT TRBD2 TRBV6-5 - TRBJ2-3
CASSLASGIEQFF TGTGCCAGCAGCTTAGCGAGCGGGATAGAGCAGTTCTTC TRBD2 TRBV7-9 - TRBJ2-1
CASSSRRDSSYEQYF TGTGCCAGCAGTTCCCGACGGGACAGCTCCTACGAGCAGTACTTC TRBD1 TRBV28 - TRBJ2-7
CASTRGLEQFF TGTGCCAGCACCCGGGGTCTAGAGCAGTTCTTC - TRBV5-4 once TRBJ2-1
CASSLTRGSTEAFF TGTGCCAGCAGTTTAACAAGGGGGAGCACTGAAGCTTTCTTT - TRBV28 - TRBJ1-1
CASSQPTGGPYNEQFF TGCGCCAGCAGCCAACCAACAGGGGGCCCTTACAATGAGCAGTTCTTC TRBD1 TRBV4-1 - TRBJ2-1
CASSGGSEQYF TGCGCCAGCAGCGGAGGAAGCGAGCAGTACTTC - TRBV4-1 once TRBJ2-7
CASSFTYRQQVSRDGYTF TGTGCCAGCAGCTTTACTTACCGCCAACAGGTTAGCAGGGATGGCTACACCTTC - TRBV11-2 - TRBJ1-2
CASSVYRGTYEQYF TGTGCCAGCAGTGTTTACAGGGGAACCTACGAGCAGTACTTC TRBD1 TRBV6-1 - TRBJ2-7
CSVLLAGELHEQYF TGCAGCGTCCTACTAGCGGGAGAATTGCACGAGCAGTACTTC TRBD2 TRBV29-1 - TRBJ2-7
CASSPPRGLRAFF TGTGCCAGCAGTCCCCCCAGGGGACTAAGAGCTTTCTTT - TRBV28 - TRBJ1-1
CASSFSLAGRREQFF TGCGCCAGCAGCTTCTCTTTAGCGGGCCGTCGAGAGCAGTTCTTC TRBD2 TRBV5-1 - TRBJ2-1
CASSLGQGSADTQYF TGTGCCAGCAGCCTGGGACAGGGATCCGCAGATACGCAGTATTTT TRBD1 TRBV7-3 - TRBJ2-3
CASSLRGLVPEQYF TGTGCCAGCAGTTTAAGGGGACTAGTCCCCGAGCAGTACTTC TRBD2 TRBV28 - TRBJ2-7
CASSPGGYEQYF TGTGCCAGCAGCCCGGGAGGGTACGAGCAGTACTTC TRBD2 TRBV6-6 - TRBJ2-7
CASSFRLAGGSDRYNEQFF TGTGCCAGCAGCTTTCGACTAGCGGGAGGGTCCGACCGATACAATGAGCAGTTCTTC TRBD2 TRBV7-6 - TRBJ2-1
CASSTRLVSGVVYDTQYF TGTGCCAGCAGTACCCGACTAGTTTCGGGGGTAGTTTATGATACGCAGTATTTT - TRBV27 few TRBJ2-3
CASSTGTSGSSYEQYF TGTGCCAGCAGCACCGGGACTAGCGGGAGTTCCTACGAGCAGTACTTC - TRBV21-1 - TRBJ2-7
CASKDGTGLTDTQYF TGCGCCAGCAAGGACGGTACAGGGCTCACAGATACGCAGTATTTT - TRBV5-1 - TRBJ2-3
CASSPLAGGTDTQYF TGTGCCAGCAGTCCACTAGCGGGAGGCACAGATACGCAGTATTTT TRBD2 TRBV27 - TRBJ2-3
CASSSDSPNTEAFF TGTGCCAGCAGTTCCGACAGCCCGAACACTGAAGCTTTCTTT - TRBV7-9 - TRBJ1-1
CASSSGQGGTNYGYTF TGTGCCAGCAGCTCCGGACAGGGGGGTACTAACTATGGCTACACCTTC TRBD1 TRBV7-9 - TRBJ1-2